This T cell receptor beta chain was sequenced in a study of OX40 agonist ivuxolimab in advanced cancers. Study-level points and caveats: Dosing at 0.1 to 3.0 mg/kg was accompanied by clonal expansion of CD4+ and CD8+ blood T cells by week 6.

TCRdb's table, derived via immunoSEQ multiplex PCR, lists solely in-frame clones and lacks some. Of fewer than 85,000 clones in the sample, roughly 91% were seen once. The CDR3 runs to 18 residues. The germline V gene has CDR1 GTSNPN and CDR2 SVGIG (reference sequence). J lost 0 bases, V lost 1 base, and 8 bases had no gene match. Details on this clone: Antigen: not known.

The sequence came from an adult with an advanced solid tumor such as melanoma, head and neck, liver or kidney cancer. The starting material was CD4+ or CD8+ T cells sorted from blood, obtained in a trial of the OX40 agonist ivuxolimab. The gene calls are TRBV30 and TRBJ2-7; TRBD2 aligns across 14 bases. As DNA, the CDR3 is TGTGCCTGGAGTGGGTTCAGGACTAGCGGGGGGTCCTCCTACGAGCAGTACTTC. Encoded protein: CAWSGFRTSGGSSYEQYF.